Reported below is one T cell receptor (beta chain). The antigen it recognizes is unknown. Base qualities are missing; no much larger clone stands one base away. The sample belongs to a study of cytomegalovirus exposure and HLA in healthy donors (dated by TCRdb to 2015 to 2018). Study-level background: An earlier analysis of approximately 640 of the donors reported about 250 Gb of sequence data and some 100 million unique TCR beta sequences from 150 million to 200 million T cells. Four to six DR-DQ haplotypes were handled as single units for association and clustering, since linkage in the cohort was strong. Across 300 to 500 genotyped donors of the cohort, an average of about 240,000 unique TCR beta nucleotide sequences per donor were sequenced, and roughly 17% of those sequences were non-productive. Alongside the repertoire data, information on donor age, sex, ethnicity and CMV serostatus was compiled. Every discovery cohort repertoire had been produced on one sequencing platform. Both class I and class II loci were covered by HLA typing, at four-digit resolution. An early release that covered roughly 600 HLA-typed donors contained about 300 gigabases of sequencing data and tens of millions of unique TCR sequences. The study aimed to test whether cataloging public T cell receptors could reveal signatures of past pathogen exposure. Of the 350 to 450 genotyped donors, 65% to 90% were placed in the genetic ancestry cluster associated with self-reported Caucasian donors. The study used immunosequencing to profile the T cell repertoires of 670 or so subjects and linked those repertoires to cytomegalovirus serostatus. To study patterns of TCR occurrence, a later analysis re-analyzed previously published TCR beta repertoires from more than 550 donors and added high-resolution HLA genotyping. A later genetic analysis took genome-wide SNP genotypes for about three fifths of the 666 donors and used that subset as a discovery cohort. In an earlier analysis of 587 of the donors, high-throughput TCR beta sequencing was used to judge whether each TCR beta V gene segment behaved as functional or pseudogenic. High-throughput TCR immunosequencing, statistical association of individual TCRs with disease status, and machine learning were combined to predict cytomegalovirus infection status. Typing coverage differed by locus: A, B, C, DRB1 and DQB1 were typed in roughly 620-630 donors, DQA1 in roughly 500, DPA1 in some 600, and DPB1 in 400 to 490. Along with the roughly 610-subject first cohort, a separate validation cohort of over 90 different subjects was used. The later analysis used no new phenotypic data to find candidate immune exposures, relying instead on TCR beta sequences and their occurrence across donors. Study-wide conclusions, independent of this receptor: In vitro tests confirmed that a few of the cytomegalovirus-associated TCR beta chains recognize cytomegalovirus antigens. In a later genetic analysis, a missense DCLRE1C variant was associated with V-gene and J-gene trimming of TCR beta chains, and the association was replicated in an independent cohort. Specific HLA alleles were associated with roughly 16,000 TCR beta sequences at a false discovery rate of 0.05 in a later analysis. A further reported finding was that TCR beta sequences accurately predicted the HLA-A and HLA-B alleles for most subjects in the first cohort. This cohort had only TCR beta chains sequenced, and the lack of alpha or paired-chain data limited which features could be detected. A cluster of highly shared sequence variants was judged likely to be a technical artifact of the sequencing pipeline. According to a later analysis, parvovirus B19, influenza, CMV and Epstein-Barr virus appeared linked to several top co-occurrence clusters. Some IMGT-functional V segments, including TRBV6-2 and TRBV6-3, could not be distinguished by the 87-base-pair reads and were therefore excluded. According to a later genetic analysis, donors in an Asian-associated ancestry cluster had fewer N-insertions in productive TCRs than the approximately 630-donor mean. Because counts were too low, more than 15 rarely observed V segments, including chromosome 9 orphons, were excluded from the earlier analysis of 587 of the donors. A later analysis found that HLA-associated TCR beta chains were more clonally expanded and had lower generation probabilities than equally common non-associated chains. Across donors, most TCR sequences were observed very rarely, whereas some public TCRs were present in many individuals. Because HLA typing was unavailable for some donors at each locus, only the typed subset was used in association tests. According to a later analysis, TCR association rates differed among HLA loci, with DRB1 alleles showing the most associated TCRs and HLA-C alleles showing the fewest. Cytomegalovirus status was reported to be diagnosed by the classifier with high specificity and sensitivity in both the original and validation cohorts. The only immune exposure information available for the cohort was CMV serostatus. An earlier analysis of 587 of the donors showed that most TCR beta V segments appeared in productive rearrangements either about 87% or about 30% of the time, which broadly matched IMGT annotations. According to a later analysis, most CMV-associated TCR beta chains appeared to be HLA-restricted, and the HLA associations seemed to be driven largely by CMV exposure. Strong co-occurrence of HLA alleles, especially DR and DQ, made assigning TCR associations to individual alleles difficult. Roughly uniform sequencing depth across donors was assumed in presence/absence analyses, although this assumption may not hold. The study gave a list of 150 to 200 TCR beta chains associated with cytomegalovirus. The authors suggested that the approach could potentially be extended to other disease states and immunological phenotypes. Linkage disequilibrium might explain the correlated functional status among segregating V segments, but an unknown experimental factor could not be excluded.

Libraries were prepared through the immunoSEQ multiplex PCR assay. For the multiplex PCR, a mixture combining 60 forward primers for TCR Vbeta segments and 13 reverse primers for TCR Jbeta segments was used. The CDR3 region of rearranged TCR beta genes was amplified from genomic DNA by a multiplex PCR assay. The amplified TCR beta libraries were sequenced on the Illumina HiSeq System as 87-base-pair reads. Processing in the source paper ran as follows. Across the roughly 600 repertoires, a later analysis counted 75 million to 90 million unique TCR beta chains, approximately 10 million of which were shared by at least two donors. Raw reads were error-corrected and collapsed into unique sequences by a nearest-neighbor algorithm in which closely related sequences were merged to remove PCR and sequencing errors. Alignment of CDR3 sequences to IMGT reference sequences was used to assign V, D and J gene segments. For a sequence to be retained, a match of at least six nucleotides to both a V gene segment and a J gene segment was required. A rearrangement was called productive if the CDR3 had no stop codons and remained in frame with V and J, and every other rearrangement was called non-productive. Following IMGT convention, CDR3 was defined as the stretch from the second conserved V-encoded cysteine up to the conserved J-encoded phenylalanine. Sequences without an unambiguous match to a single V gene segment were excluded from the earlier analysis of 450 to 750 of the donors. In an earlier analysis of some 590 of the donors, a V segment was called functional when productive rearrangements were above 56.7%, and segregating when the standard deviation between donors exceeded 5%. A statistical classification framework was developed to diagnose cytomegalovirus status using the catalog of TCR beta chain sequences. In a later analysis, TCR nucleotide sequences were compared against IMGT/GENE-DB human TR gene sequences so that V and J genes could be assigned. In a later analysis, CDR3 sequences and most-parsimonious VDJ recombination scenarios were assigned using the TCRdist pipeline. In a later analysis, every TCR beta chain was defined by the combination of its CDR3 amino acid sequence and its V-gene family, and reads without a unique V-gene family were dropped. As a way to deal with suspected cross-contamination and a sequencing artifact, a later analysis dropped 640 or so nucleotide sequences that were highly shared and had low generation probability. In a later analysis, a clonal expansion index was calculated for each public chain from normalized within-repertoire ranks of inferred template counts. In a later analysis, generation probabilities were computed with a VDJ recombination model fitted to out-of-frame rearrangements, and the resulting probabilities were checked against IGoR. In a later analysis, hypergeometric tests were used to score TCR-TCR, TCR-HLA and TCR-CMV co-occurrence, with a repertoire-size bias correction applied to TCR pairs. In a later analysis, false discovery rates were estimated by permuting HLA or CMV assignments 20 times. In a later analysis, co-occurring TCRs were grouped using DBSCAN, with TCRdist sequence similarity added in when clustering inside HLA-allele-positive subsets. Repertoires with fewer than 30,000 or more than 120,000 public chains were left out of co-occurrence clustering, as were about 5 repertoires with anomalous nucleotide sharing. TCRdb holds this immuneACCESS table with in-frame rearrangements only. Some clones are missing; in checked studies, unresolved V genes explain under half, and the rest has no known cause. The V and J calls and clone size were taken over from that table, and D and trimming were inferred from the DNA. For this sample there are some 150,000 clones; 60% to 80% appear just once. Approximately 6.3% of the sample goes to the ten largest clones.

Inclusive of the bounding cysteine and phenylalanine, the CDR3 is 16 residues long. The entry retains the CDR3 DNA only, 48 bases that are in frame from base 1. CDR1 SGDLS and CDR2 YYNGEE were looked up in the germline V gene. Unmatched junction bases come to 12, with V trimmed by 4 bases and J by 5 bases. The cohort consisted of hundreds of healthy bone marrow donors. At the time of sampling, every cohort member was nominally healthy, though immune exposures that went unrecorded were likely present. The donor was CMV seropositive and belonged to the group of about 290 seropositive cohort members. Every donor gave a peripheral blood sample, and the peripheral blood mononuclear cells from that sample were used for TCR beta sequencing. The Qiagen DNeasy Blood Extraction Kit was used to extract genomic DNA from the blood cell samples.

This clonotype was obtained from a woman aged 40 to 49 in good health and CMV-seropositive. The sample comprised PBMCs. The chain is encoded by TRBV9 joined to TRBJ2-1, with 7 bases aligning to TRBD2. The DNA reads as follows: TGTGCCAGCAGCTCCCGATCGGGGGGAGAGGACAATGAGCAGTTCTTC. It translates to CASSSRSGGEDNEQFF.